The 25 T cell receptor beta chains given below trace back to one sample, sequenced in a study of blood T cell repertoires in COVID-19. Some clones are missing from TCRdb's copy, which holds only in-frame ones; the method was immunoSEQ multiplex PCR. The data show fewer than 90,000 clones, roughly 87% seen once. Material for sequencing was peripheral blood. These receptors originate from a male donor with acute or convalescent COVID-19.

The chain uses TRBV6-5 and TRBJ1-1, with 7 positions matching TRBD1. The CDR3 totals 13 residues. In germline, CDR1 is MNHEY, CDR2 SVGAGI. V lost 7 bases to trimming and J lost 1 base; unmatched junction nucleotides: 3. This chain's CDR3 is CASTGQRNTEAFF. In DNA, the CDR3 is TGTGCCAGCACGGGACAGAGGAACACTGAAGCTTTCTTT.

The chain employs TRBV7-2 and TRBJ2-3; a possible D gene is TRBD1 (6 bases). From germline, CDR1 is SGHTA and CDR2 FQGNSA. Trimming shortened V by 2 bases and J by 1 base, and 13 bases separated the two germline ends. This CDR3 has 16 amino acids. The CDR3 DNA is TGTGCCAGCAGCTTAATGCTGACAGGAGGCACAGATACGCAGTATTTT. This gives the protein CASSLMLTGGTDTQYF.

This chain uses TRBV10-3 with TRBJ1-1, with 8 bases matching TRBD1. The CDR3 runs 14 residues. CDR1 and CDR2 from the germline V gene are ENHRY and SYGVKD. Unmatched junction bases numbered 4, after V lost 6 bases and J lost 1 base. The CDR3 protein is CAIRMTGENTEAFF. The CDR3, as DNA: TGTGCCATCAGGATGACAGGGGAGAACACTGAAGCTTTCTTT.

The genes are TRBV6-1 and TRBJ1-4; 7 bases map to TRBD1. Germline-derived CDR1 and CDR2 are MNHNS and SASEGT. This CDR3 has 16 residues. Trimming removed 0 bases from V and 7 bases from J; junction bases left unmatched: 8. The CDR3 DNA is TGTGCCAGCAGTGAAGCTGTCAGGGGGGTGGGTGAAAAACTGTTTTTT. This gives the protein CASSEAVRGVGEKLFF.

J is TRBJ2-7 and V is TRBV19; 12 bases line up with TRBD1. The CDR3 has 13 residues. The germline gives CDR1 LNHDA, CDR2 SQIVND (reference sequence). Germline trimming cut 8 bases from V and 5 bases from J; bases unmatched to any gene: 4. This CDR3 is CASLGQGAHEQYF. Written as DNA, the CDR3 is TGTGCCAGTCTGGGACAGGGGGCCCACGAGCAGTACTTC.

The J gene is TRBJ1-5, the V gene TRBV7-8; 7 nucleotides match TRBD1. The V and J ends lost 5 bases and 8 bases, in that order; junction bases with no gene match: 6. Germline CDR1 SGHVS, CDR2 FQNEAQ. The CDR3 length is 13 residues. The CDR3 DNA is TGTGCCAGCAGCCCAGGGGGTTGGGAGCCCCAGCATTTT. Protein sequence: CASSPGGWEPQHF.

This clone was observed a single time. The chain couples TRBV7-9 to TRBJ1-4, with TRBD1 identical over 7 bases. The CDR3 totals 15 residues. Looked up from germline, CDR1 is SEHNR and CDR2 is FQNEAQ (reference sequence). V lost 5 bases, J lost 4 bases, and 7 bases stayed unmatched. CDR3: CASSPSGTDNEKLFF. The CDR3 nucleotides read TGTGCCAGCAGCCCTTCTGGGACAGATAATGAAAAACTGTTTTTT.

The genes are TRBV7-2 and TRBJ2-2; tentative D call: TRBD2 (6 bases). CDR3 size: 16 residues. With 3 bases removed from V and 0 bases from J, the gap between germline ends came to 11 bases. CDR1 and CDR2 from the germline V gene are SGHTA and FQGNSA. Here the CDR3 reads CASSFRAGTNTGELFF. CDR3 coding DNA: TGTGCCAGCAGCTTCAGAGCGGGCACGAACACCGGGGAGCTGTTTTTT.

V gene TRBV5-1 combines with J gene TRBJ2-7; 7 nucleotides agree with TRBD1. Germline CDR1 SGHRS, CDR2 YFSETQ. This CDR3 comprises 17 residues. The junction had 13 bases not matched to a gene; V was cut back by 2 bases and J by 2 bases. The CDR3 sequence: CASSLPGATGIPYEQYF. CDR3 bases: TGCGCCAGCAGCTTACCTGGGGCGACAGGGATCCCCTACGAGCAGTACTTC. Complete variable domain (other parts from reference TRBV5-1 and TRBJ2-7): KAGVTQTPRYLIKTRGQQVTLSCSPISGHRSVSWYQQTPGQGLQFLFEYFSETQRNKGNFPGRFSGRQFSNSRSEMNVSTLELGDSALYLCASSLPGATGIPYEQYFGPGTRLTVT.

This chain connects TRBV5-4 to TRBJ1-1; 8 bases agree with TRBD1. The germline V gene encodes CDR1 SGHNT and CDR2 YYREEE (reference sequence). V was pared by 0 bases and J by 1 base, with 2 bases of the junction left unmatched. This CDR3 is 15 amino acids long. The CDR3 nucleotides read TGTGCCAGCAGCTTGGGGGGACAGGCGAACACTGAAGCTTTCTTT. Its protein product is CASSLGGQANTEAFF.

This clone has only a few counts. In DNA form, the CDR3 reads TGTGCCAGCAGTCCGTTGAGGGCTTTCTTT. This sequence encodes CASSPLRAFF. This rearrangement joins TRBV21-1 to TRBJ1-1. TRBV21-1 is deemed a pseudogene. CDR3 length: 10 residues.

The chain combines TRBV7-2 with TRBJ1-2, with a possible D match to TRBD1 (6 bases). Germline CDR1 SGHTA, CDR2 FQGNSA. V gave up 5 bases and J gave up 7 bases, with 11 bases separating them. This CDR3 is built from 12 residues. CDR3 sequence: CASSTTGLGYTF. The CDR3 nucleotides are TGTGCCAGCAGCACTACAGGGCTTGGCTACACCTTC. Using reference TRBV7-2 and TRBJ1-2 for the parts outside the CDR3, the full variable domain is GAGVSQSPSNKVTEKGKDVELRCDPISGHTALYWYRQSLGQGLEFLIYFQGNSAPDKSGLPSDRFSAERTGGSVSTLTIQRTQQEDSAVYLCASSTTGLGYTFGSGTRLTVV.

This chain uses TRBV6-5 with TRBJ2-2; 8 nucleotides line up with TRBD2. In germline, CDR1 is MNHEY, CDR2 SVGAGI. CDR3 size: 16 residues. The V and J ends lost 0 bases and 8 bases, in that order; junction bases with no gene match: 8. CDR3 residues: CASSYSLFGRVGELFF. CDR3 in DNA: TGTGCCAGCAGTTACTCTTTATTCGGGAGGGTTGGGGAGCTGTTTTTT.

This clone appeared a few times. The V and J genes are TRBV27 and TRBJ1-4, with 11 bases matching TRBD1. This CDR3 comprises 15 residues. The germline gives CDR1 MNHEY, CDR2 SMNVEV (reference sequence). V lost 3 bases and J lost 6; bases outside the gene matches: 3. The DNA for the CDR3 is TGTGCCAGCAGTTTTAGGACAGGGGGCTATGAAAAACTGTTTTTT. Its translation: CASSFRTGGYEKLFF.

The V gene is TRBV7-8, the J gene TRBJ2-6; D gene ambiguous. CDR1 is SGHVS and CDR2 is FQNEAQ in the germline V gene. The CDR3 spans 15 residues. The germline V and J ends were trimmed by 5 bases and 0 bases, with 8 bases remaining between them. The CDR3 DNA sequence: TGTGCCAGCAGCCCTATATACTCTGGGGCCAACGTCCTGACTTTC. Translated, it gives CASSPIYSGANVLTF.

A single count supports this clone. This chain uses TRBV29-1 with TRBJ1-1; possible D gene TRBD1, 6 bases. The CDR3 totals 14 residues. Germline CDR1 and CDR2: SQVTM and ANQGSEA. Trimming shortened V by 5 bases and J by 4 bases, and 17 bases separated the two germline ends. The CDR3 sequence is CSVSRGGQVTEAFF. For the CDR3, the DNA is TGCAGCGTTTCGAGGGGGGGGCAGGTCACTGAAGCTTTCTTT. The whole variable domain, filled in from reference TRBV29-1 and TRBJ1-1, reads SAVISQKPSRDICQRGTSLTIQCQVDSQVTMMFWYRQQPGQSLTLIATANQGSEATYESGFVIDKFPISRPNLTFSTLTVSNMSPEDSSIYLCSVSRGGQVTEAFFGQGTRLTVV.

This chain uses TRBV6-2 or TRBV6-3 with TRBJ1-5; TRBD1 is a possible D gene (6 bases). The CDR3 runs to 15 residues. The ends were cut back, 2 bases at V and 7 bases at J, with 15 bases in the middle. The germline V gene encodes CDR1 MNHEY and CDR2 SVGEGT. This chain's CDR3 is CASSYPDRGVQPQHF. In DNA form, the CDR3 reads TGTGCCAGCAGTTACCCGGACAGAGGAGTCCAGCCCCAGCATTTT.

The rearrangement uses TRBV19 and TRBJ1-1; 7 bases align to TRBD1. V lost 9 bases and J lost 5; bases outside the gene matches: 6. Germline loops: CDR1 LNHDA, CDR2 SQIVND (reference sequence). CDR3 length: 12 residues. The CDR3 protein is CASTGEETEAFF. CDR3 DNA sequence: TGTGCCAGCACAGGGGAGGAGACTGAAGCTTTCTTT.

The gene calls are TRBV5-6 and TRBJ1-4, with TRBD1 as a possible D gene (6 bases). Per germline, CDR1 SGHDT and CDR2 YYEEEE. Trimming left V 4 bases short and J 2 bases short, with 12 bases between. This CDR3 has 15 residues. CDR3 DNA: TGTGCCAGCAGCCCGGACAGCCCGACTAATGAAAAACTGTTTTTT. Protein sequence: CASSPDSPTNEKLFF.

The chain has TRBV5-1 and TRBJ1-2; 9 bases align to TRBD1. This CDR3 spans 14 amino acids. J was trimmed by 8 bases and V by 0 bases; bases with no gene match: 5. CDR1 SGHRS and CDR2 YFSETQ come from the germline V gene. This CDR3 reads CASSLDDRGEGYTF. In nucleotides, the CDR3 is TGCGCCAGCAGCTTGGACGACAGGGGGGAGGGCTACACCTTC. Together with reference TRBV5-1 and TRBJ1-2, the CDR3 gives the full variable domain: KAGVTQTPRYLIKTRGQQVTLSCSPISGHRSVSWYQQTPGQGLQFLFEYFSETQRNKGNFPGRFSGRQFSNSRSEMNVSTLELGDSALYLCASSLDDRGEGYTFGSGTRLTVV.

The gene calls are TRBV12-3 or TRBV12-4 and TRBJ1-2; D perhaps matches TRBD1 (5 bases). Trimming cost V 5 bases and J 8 bases, with 15 bases left between them. CDR3 length: 13 residues. CDR3 bases: TGTGCCAGCAGTCCTACTTCAGGGCGCGGCTACACCTTC. This encodes CASSPTSGRGYTF.

The rearrangement joins TRBV7-2 to TRBJ2-3; tentative D call: TRBD2 (7 bases). The V end lost 3 bases, the J end lost 7 bases, and 17 bases lay between the germline ends. The germline CDR1 and CDR2 sequences are SGHTA and FQGNSA. The CDR3 extends over 15 amino acids. The CDR3 DNA follows: TGTGCCAGCAGCTTTGGGCGGGGGCCAGTAAATACGCAGTATTTT. Encoded protein: CASSFGRGPVNTQYF. Complete variable domain (other parts from reference TRBV7-2 and TRBJ2-3): GAGVSQSPSNKVTEKGKDVELRCDPISGHTALYWYRQSLGQGLEFLIYFQGNSAPDKSGLPSDRFSAERTGGSVSTLTIQRTQQEDSAVYLCASSFGRGPVNTQYFGPGTRLTVL.

The chain is built from TRBV5-1 and TRBJ1-4; 8 bases agree with TRBD1. V dropped 7 bases and J dropped 8; count of bases not matched to a gene: 10. Germline assignment: CDR1 SGHRS and CDR2 YFSETQ. CDR3 size: 14 residues. CDR3: CASASGQGTEKLFF. The CDR3 nucleotides read TGCGCCAGCGCCTCAGGACAGGGAACCGAAAAACTGTTTTTT.

As DNA, the CDR3 is TGCGCCAGCAGCCCCCGGGACGGGAGCGCTGAAGCTTTCTTT. This sequence encodes CASSPRDGSAEAFF. The rearrangement uses TRBV5-1 and TRBJ1-1; D may be TRBD1 (5 bases). Trimming cost V 4 bases and J 6 bases, with 16 bases left between them. Per the germline V gene, CDR1 is SGHRS and CDR2 is YFSETQ. This CDR3 spans 14 amino acids.

The chain recombines TRBV6-1 with TRBJ2-7; D gene ambiguous. CDR3 size: 14 residues. V was pared by 2 bases and J by 0 bases, with 8 bases between. Germline lookup yields CDR1 MNHNS and CDR2 SASEGT. The CDR3 protein is CASSESTLSYEQYF. The CDR3 coding sequence is TGTGCCAGCAGTGAATCGACACTCTCCTACGAGCAGTACTTC.